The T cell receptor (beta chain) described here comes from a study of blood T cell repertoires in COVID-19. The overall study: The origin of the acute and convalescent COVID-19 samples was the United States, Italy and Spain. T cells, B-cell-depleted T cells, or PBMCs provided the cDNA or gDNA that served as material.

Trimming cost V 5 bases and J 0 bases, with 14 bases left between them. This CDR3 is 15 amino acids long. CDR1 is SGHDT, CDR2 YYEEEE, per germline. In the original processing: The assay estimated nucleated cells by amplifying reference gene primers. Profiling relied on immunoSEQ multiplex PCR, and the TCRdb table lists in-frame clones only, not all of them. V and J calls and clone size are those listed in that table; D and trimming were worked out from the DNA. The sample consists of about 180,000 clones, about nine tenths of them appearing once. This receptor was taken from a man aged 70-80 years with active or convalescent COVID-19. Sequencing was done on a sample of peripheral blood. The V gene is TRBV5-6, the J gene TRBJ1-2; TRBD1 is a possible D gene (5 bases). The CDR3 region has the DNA TGTGCCAGCAGGACAAGGGGCAGTTCTAACTATGGCTACACCTTC. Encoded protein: CASRTRGSSNYGYTF.